This paragraph reports one T cell receptor (beta chain). Its antigen is not known. Produced via immunoSEQ multiplex PCR; TCRdb's table is partial and in-frame only. The data contain some 30,000 clones, approximately 80% of them seen just once; the ten biggest clones take up about a sixth. The CDR3 extends over 18 amino acids. In germline, CDR1 is SGHNT, CDR2 YYREEE (reference sequence). The V and J ends lost 2 bases and 1 base, in that order; junction bases with no gene match: 12. The unexposed donors gave CD4+ T cells in about 2011-2019, prior to COVID-19. After ten to eleven days of culture, CD4+ T cells were isolated. As cell numbers allowed, unexposed-donor CD4+ T cells faced SARS-CoV-2 S/N and four cold-coronavirus spikes. This sample is drawn from a study of CD4 T cells in relation to SARS-CoV-2 and coronaviruses. Overall study context: TCR beta CDR3s were sequenced after roughly ten-day antigen culture of PBMCs. The negative reference was HIV-1 Nef peptide pool or peptide-free culture.

Study-level results: No crossreactivity against non-spike viral proteins was tested here.

This clonotype was obtained from a human donor in good health. This chain links TRBV5-4 with TRBJ1-5, with 7 nucleotides matching TRBD1. The sample taken for sequencing was CD4+ T cells from PBMCs, cultured in vitro. The CDR3 sequence: CASSFSLQQGQSNQPQHF. The CDR3 region has the DNA TGTGCCAGCAGCTTCAGCTTACAACAGGGGCAAAGCAATCAGCCCCAGCATTTT.